These 7 T cell receptor beta chains were all obtained from the same sample, sequenced in a study of blood T cell repertoires in COVID-19. TCRdb's table, derived via immunoSEQ multiplex PCR, lists solely in-frame clones and lacks some. The table has fewer than 200,000 clones, 89% seen once. The specimen sequenced was peripheral blood. These receptors came from a young man who had recovered from COVID-19.

The chain links TRBV19 to TRBJ1-5; no reliable D call. Trimming shortened V by 3 bases and J by 0 bases, and 9 bases separated the two germline ends. The CDR3 is made up of 15 amino acids. Per germline, CDR1 LNHDA and CDR2 SQIVND (reference sequence). The DNA of the CDR3 is TGTGCCAGTAGTATTAGCCCATATAGCAATCAGCCCCAGCATTTT. Its translation: CASSISPYSNQPQHF.

This sequence joins TRBV4-3 and TRBJ2-3; 9 bases match TRBD1. The germline CDR1 and CDR2 sequences are LGHNA and YSLEER. Germline trimming cut 3 bases from V and 4 bases from J; bases unmatched to any gene: 5. The CDR3 has 15 residues. The CDR3 bases are TGCGCCAGCAGCCATCTGGACAGGGGATCAGATACGCAGTATTTT. This encodes CASSHLDRGSDTQYF.

The chain carries TRBV6-2 or TRBV6-3 and TRBJ2-7; D remains ambiguous. V lost 5 bases to trimming and J lost 1 base, with 9 bases between them. Germline CDR1 reads MNHEY; CDR2 reads SVGEGT. The CDR3 length is 13 residues. The CDR3 loop reads CASSRSISYEQYF. The CDR3 DNA is TGTGCCAGCAGTCGGTCGATTTCCTACGAGCAGTACTTC.

The rearrangement uses TRBV27 and TRBJ2-1, with 7 positions matching TRBD2. Losses at the gene ends were 2 bases for V and 7 bases for J; bases not matched to a gene: 11. Germline V gene data show CDR1 as MNHEY and CDR2 as SMNVEV (reference sequence). The CDR3 runs to 16 residues. Here the CDR3 reads CASSLRARGEANEQFF. The CDR3 DNA is TGTGCCAGCAGTTTAAGGGCTCGGGGGGAAGCGAATGAGCAGTTCTTC.

The rearrangement uses TRBV28 and TRBJ2-5; D ambiguous. Germline CDR1 MDHEN, CDR2 SYDVKM. With 4 bases removed from V and 4 bases from J, the gap between germline ends came to 13 bases. There are 14 residues in the CDR3. Here the CDR3 DNA reads TGTGCCAGCAGTTCGCCCCTCCTCGGAGAGACCCAGTACTTC. It specifies CASSSPLLGETQYF.

This chain joins TRBV5-4 and TRBJ2-1; TRBD1 agrees at 7 bases. The CDR3 is 14 residues long. V lost 4 bases to trimming and J lost 7 bases; unmatched junction nucleotides: 8. CDR1 is SGHNT and CDR2 is YYREEE in the germline V gene (reference sequence). CDR3 nucleotide sequence: TGTGCCAGCAGCCTTCCGACAGGGATGAATGAGCAGTTCTTC. This translates into CASSLPTGMNEQFF.

The chain has TRBV7-9 and TRBJ1-1; weak D call: TRBD1 (6 bases). Trimming pared 8 bases from V and 8 bases from J, leaving 18 bases between. The CDR3 is 13 amino acids. Germline loops: CDR1 SEHNR, CDR2 FQNEAQ (reference sequence). The CDR3 bases are TGTGCCAGCCAGGGGTTAGGGCAGGGGGAAGCTTTCTTT. Residues: CASQGLGQGEAFF. Using reference TRBV7-9 and TRBJ1-1 for the parts outside the CDR3, the full variable domain is DTGVSQNPRHKITKRGQNVTFRCDPISEHNRLYWYRQTLGQGPEFLTYFQNEAQLEKSRLLSDRFSAERPKGSFSTLEIQRTEQGDSAMYLCASQGLGQGEAFFGQGTRLTVV.